This T cell receptor (beta chain) originates from a study of Tregs in tolerant kidney transplant recipients (dated by TCRdb to the late 2010s). Regarding the study in general: Before combined kidney and bone marrow transplantation, this study identified donor-specific regulatory T cells using TCRbeta sequencing and then followed those same cells after transplant. In 3 healthy controls, several methods of expanding Tregs specific for an allogeneic donor were compared by TCRbeta repertoire sequencing. Beyond this particular receptor, the publication reports: The most biologically relevant and donor-specific TCRbeta repertoire appeared to be identified by expanding Tregs with activated donor B cells. Biological reproducibility was not directly addressed, though technical replication error appeared minimal. The study was constrained by small patient numbers, and validation of the findings is required in larger populations and under other immunosuppression protocols.

From the cysteine up to the phenylalanine, the CDR3 has a length of 13 residues. Left in the record is the CDR3 DNA by itself, 39 bases read in frame from the first base. As encoded in the germline V gene, CDR1 is SGHTA while CDR2 is FQGTGA. At the junction V is shortened by 5 bases and J by 3 bases, with 10 bases in between. Thawed PBMCs were FACS-sorted into unstimulated Tregs (CD4+CD25+CD127-), CD4+ non-Tregs (CD4+CD25-), CD4 cells and CD8 cells. Healthy control blood was obtained either as purchased buffy coats or from healthy volunteers. Healthy control blood was separated into PBMCs by Ficoll density gradient and cryopreserved, and patient PBMCs were collected both before and after transplant. For TCRbeta CDR3 sequencing, genomic DNA from the sorted cells was extracted using the QIAGEN DNeasy Blood and Tissue Kit. High-throughput TCRbeta CDR3 sequencing was carried out commercially through immunoSEQ, with PCR amplification with bias correction and internal controls included. From the authors' description of their analysis: Unique productive TCRbeta sequences were defined by CDR3 nucleotide sequence where primers matched, otherwise by CDR3 amino acid sequence with Vbeta and Jbeta genes. Sorting error was corrected by removing sequences shared between sorted populations at a frequency ratio of 2:1 or less, and the remaining shared sequences were assigned to the higher population. Sequences were defined as donor-reactive when expanded at least 5-fold in CFSE-low cells versus unstimulated cells and present at a frequency of at least 0.01% in CFSE-low cells. Repertoire divergence was quantified by Jensen-Shannon divergence calculated from the top 100 TCRbeta sequences ranked by frequency. When a sample had multiple sequencing runs, each run was corrected for sorting error separately and the runs were then pooled. TCRdb provides this immuneACCESS table in a form limited to in-frame rearrangements. Some clones are lacking; in checked studies, under half of them reflect an unresolved V gene, and why the rest are absent is not known. V, J and clone size derive from that table, while D and trimming were established from the DNA sequence. The sample has 200,000 to 300,000 clones on record, about 80% of them singletons. Clones ranked in the top ten supply around 0.6% of the sample.

With respect to this clone: Which antigen it targets is not known. There are no base qualities to consult, and no much larger clone falls within one base.

The receptor was derived from a human donor in good health. Recombination connected TRBV7-3 to TRBJ1-1; the D gene cannot be resolved reliably. Sequences were obtained from CD4+ T cells from blood. CDR3 reads: CASSLQVYTEAFF. The nucleotide sequence reads as follows: TGTGCCAGCAGCCTCCAGGTATACACTGAAGCTTTCTTT.